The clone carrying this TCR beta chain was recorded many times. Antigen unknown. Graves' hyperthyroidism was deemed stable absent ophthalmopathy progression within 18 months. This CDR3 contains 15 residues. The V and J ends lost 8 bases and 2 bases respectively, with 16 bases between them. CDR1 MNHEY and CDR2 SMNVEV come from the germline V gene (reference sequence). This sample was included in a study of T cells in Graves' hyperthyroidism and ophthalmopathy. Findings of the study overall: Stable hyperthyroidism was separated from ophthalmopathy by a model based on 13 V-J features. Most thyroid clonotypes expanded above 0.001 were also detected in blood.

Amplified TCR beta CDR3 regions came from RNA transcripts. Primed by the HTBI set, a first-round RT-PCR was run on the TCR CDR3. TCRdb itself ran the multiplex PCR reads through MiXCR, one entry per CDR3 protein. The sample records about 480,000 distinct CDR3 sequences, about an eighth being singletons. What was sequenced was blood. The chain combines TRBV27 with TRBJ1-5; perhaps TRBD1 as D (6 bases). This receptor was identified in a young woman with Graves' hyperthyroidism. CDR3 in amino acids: CASAYRAEGNQPQHF. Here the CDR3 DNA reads TGTGCCAGCGCTTACAGGGCCGAGGGCAATCAGCCCCAGCATTTT.